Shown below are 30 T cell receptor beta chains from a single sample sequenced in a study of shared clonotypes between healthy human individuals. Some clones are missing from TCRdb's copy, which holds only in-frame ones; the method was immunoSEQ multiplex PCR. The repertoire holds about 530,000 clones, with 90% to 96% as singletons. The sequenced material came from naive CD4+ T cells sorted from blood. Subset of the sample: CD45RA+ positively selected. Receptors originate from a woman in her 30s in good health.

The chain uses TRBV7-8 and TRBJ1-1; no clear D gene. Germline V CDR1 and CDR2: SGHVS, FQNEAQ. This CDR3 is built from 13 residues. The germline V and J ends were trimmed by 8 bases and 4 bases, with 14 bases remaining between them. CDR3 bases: TGTGCCAGCGGGGTGACTGCGGGCACTGAAGCTTTCTTT. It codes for CASGVTAGTEAFF.

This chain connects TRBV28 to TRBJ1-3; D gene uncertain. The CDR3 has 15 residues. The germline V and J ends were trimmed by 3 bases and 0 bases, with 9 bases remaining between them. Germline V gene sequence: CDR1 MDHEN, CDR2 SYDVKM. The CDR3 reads CASSLIGGSGNTIYF. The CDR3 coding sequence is TGTGCCAGCAGTTTGATAGGAGGCTCTGGAAACACCATATATTTT.

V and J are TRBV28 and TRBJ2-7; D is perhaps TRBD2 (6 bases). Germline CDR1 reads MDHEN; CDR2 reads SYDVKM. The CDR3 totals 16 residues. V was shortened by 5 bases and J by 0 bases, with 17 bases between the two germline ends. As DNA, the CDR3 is TGTGCCAGCAGTCCCCAAGGCGGGATCCGCTCCTACGAGCAGTACTTC. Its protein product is CASSPQGGIRSYEQYF. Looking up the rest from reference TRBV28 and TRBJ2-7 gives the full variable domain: DVKVTQSSRYLVKRTGEKVFLECVQDMDHENMFWYRQDPGLGLRLIYFSYDVKMKEKGDIPEGYSVSREKKERFSLILESASTNQTSMYLCASSPQGGIRSYEQYFGPGTRLTVT.

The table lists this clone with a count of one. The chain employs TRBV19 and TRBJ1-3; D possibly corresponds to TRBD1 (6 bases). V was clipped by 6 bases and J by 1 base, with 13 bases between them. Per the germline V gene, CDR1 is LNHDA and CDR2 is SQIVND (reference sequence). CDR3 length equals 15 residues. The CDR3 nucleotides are TGTGCCAGTAGCCTCGGGGGCAGGTCTGGAAACACCATATATTTT. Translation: CASSLGGRSGNTIYF.

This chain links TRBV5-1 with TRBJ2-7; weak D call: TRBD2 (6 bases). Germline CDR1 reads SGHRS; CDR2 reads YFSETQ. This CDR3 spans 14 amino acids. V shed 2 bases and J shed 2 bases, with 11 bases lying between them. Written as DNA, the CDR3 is TGCGCCAGCAGCTTACCGGGAGCTACCTACGAGCAGTACTTC. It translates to CASSLPGATYEQYF.

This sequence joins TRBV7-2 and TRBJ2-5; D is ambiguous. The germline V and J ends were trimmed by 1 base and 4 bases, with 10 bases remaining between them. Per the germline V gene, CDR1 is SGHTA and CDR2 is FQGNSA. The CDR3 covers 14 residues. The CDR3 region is CASSLGRVGETQYF. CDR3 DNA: TGTGCCAGCAGCTTAGGGAGAGTGGGAGAGACCCAGTACTTC.

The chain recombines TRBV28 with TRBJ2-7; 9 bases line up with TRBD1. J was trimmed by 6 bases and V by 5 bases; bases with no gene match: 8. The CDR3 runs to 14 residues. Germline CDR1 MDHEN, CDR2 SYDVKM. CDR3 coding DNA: TGTGCCAGCAGTACCGGGGACAGGGTAAGCGAGCAGTACTTC. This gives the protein CASSTGDRVSEQYF.

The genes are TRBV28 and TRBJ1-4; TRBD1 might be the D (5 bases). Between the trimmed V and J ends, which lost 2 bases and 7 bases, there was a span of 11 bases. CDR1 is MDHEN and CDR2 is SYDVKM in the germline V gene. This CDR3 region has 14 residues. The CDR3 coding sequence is TGTGCCAGCAGTTTAACCGGGGCCGGTGAAAAACTGTTTTTT. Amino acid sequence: CASSLTGAGEKLFF. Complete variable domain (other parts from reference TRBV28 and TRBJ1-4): DVKVTQSSRYLVKRTGEKVFLECVQDMDHENMFWYRQDPGLGLRLIYFSYDVKMKEKGDIPEGYSVSREKKERFSLILESASTNQTSMYLCASSLTGAGEKLFFGSGTQLSVL.

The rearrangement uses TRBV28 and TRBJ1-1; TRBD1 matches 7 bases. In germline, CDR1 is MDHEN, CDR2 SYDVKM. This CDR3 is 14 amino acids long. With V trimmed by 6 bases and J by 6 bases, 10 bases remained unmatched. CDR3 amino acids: CASSLPRDSSEAFF. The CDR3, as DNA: TGTGCCAGCAGCCTACCTCGGGACAGTTCTGAAGCTTTCTTT.

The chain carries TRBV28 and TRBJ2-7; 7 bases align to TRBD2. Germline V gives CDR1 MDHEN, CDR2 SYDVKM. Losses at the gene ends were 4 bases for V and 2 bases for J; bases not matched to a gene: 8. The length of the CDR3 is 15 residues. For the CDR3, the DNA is TGTGCCAGCAGTTATACCGGGGGACTACCCTACGAGCAGTACTTC. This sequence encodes CASSYTGGLPYEQYF.

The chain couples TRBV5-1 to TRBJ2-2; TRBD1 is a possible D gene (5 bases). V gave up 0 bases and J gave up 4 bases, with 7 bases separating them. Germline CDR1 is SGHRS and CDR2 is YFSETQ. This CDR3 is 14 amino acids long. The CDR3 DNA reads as TGCGCCAGCAGCTTGGTTCAGGGCACCGGGGAGCTGTTTTTT. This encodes CASSLVQGTGELFF.

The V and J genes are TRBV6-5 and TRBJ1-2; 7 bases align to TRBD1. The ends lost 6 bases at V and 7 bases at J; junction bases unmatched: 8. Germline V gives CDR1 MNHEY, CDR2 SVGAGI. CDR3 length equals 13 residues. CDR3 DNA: TGTGCCAGCAGCGCCCGGGACAGAAGTGGCTACACCTTC. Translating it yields CASSARDRSGYTF.

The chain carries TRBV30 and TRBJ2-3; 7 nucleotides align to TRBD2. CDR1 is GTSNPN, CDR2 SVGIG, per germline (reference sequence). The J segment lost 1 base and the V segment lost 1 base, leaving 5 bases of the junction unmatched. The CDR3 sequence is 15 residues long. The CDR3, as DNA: TGTGCCTGGAGTGCGCGGGGGAGAGGCACAGATACGCAGTATTTT. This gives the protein CAWSARGRGTDTQYF.

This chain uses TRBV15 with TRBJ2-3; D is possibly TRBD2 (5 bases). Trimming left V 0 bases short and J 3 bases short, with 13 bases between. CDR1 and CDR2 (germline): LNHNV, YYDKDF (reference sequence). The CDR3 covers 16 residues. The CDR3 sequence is CATSRESSNPTDTQYF. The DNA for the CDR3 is TGTGCCACCAGCAGAGAGTCTAGCAACCCAACAGATACGCAGTATTTT.

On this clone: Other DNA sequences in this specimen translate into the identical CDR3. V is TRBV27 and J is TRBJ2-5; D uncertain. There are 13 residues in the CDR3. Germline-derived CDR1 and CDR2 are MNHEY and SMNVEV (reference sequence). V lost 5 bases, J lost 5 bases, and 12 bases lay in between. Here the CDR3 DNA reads TGTGCCAGCAGTCCACCCCTAAGGGAGACCCAGTACTTC. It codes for CASSPPLRETQYF.

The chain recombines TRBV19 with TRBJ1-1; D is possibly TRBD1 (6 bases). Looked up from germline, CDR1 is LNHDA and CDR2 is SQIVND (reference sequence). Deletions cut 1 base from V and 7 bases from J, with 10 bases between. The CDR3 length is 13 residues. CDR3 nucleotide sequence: TGTGCCAGTAGTATAGTTTCGGACAGTGAAGCTTTCTTT. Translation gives CASSIVSDSEAFF.

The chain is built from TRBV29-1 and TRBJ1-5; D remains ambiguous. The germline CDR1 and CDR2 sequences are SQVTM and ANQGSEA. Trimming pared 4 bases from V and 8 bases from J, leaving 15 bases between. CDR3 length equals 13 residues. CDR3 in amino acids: CSVGIGEGEPQHF. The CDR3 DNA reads TGCAGCGTTGGAATCGGGGAAGGTGAGCCCCAGCATTTT.

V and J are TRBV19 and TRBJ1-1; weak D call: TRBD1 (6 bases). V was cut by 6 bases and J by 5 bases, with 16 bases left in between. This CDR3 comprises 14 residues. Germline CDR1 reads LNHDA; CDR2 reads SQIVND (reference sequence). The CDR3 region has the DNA TGTGCCAGTAGCCCTCAACGCAGGGGAACTGAAGCTTTCTTT. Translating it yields CASSPQRRGTEAFF.

The chain's CDR3 is CASSPASGRAANEQFF. The CDR3 DNA is TGTGCCAGCAGCCCTGCTAGCGGGAGGGCCGCCAATGAGCAGTTCTTC. The rearrangement links TRBV7-3 to TRBJ2-1; 12 positions match TRBD2. The V gene end was trimmed by 5 bases and the J gene end by 6 bases; junction bases not matched to a gene: 8. This CDR3 is 16 amino acids long. Germline CDR1 is SGHTA and CDR2 is FQGTGA.

CDR3 coding DNA: TGTGCCAGCAGTCGGGGGGCGGCCAAAAACATTCAGTACTTC. This encodes CASSRGAAKNIQYF. V and J are TRBV27 and TRBJ2-4; weak D call: TRBD2 (7 bases). V lost 5 bases and J 1 base, leaving 9 bases between the germline ends. This CDR3 contains 14 residues. Germline V gene data show CDR1 as MNHEY and CDR2 as SMNVEV (reference sequence).

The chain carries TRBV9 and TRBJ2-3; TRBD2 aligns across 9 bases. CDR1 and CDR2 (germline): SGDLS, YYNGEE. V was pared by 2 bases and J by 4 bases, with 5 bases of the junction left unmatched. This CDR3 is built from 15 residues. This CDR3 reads CASSVDSGSADTQYF. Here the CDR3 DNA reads TGTGCCAGCAGCGTCGATAGCGGGAGCGCAGATACGCAGTATTTT. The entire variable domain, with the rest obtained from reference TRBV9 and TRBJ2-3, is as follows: DSGVTQTPKHLITATGQRVTLRCSPRSGDLSVYWYQQSLDQGLQFLIQYYNGEERAKGNILERFSAQQFPDLHSELNLSSLELGDSALYFCASSVDSGSADTQYFGPGTRLTVL.

The CDR3 nucleotides read TGTGCCAGCAGGGCCTGGACTAGCGGGAGTGGGGAGCAGTACTTC. This gives the protein CASRAWTSGSGEQYF. The rearrangement links TRBV7-9 to TRBJ2-7; 13 nucleotides agree with TRBD2. The CDR3 loop spans 15 amino acids. The ends lost 6 bases at V and 7 bases at J; junction bases unmatched: 9. CDR1 and CDR2 from the germline V gene are SEHNR and FQNEAQ (reference sequence).

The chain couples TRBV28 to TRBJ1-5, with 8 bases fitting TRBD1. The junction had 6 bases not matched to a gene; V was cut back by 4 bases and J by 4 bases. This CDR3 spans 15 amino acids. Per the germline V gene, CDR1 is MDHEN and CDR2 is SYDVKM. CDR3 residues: CASSSGQGGNQPQHF. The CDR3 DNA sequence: TGTGCCAGCAGTTCCGGACAGGGTGGGAATCAGCCCCAGCATTTT.

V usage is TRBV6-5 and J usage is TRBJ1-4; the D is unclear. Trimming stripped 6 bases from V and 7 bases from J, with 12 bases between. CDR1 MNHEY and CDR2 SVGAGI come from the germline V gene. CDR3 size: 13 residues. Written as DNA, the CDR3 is TGTGCCAGCAGCCGGGGAGTAGGTGAAAAACTGTTTTTT. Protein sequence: CASSRGVGEKLFF.

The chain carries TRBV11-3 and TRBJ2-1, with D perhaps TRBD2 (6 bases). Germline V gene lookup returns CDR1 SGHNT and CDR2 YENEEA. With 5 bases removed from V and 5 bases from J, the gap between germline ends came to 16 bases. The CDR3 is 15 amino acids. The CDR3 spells CASSTGRGEDNEQFF. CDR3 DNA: TGTGCCAGCAGCACCGGGAGAGGAGAGGACAATGAGCAGTTCTTC.

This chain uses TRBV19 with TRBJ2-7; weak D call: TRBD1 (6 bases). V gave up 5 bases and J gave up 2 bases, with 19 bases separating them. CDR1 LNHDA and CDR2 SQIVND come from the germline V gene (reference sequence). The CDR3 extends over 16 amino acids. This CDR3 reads CASSGRTEKTTYEQYF. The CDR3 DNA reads TGTGCCAGTAGTGGGCGGACAGAGAAAACAACCTACGAGCAGTACTTC. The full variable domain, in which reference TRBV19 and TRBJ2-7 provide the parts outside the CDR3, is DGGITQSPKYLFRKEGQNVTLSCEQNLNHDAMYWYRQDPGQGLRLIYYSQIVNDFQKGDIAEGYSVSREKKESFPLTVTSAQKNPTAFYLCASSGRTEKTTYEQYFGPGTRLTVT.

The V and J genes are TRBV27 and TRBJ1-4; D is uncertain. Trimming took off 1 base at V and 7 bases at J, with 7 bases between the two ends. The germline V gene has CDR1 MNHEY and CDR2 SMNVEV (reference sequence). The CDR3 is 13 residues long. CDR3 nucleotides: TGTGCCAGCAGTTTATTACAGTCTGAAAAACTGTTTTTT. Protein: CASSLLQSEKLFF. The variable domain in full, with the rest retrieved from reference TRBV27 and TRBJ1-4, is EAQVTQNPRYLITVTGKKLTVTCSQNMNHEYMSWYRQDPGLGLRQIYYSMNVEVTDKGDVPEGYKVSRKEKRNFPLILESPSPNQTSLYFCASSLLQSEKLFFGSGTQLSVL.

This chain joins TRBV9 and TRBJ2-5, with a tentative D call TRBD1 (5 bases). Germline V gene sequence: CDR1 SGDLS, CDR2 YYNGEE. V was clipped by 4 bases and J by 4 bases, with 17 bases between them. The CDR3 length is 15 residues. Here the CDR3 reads CASSSRAGQSETQYF. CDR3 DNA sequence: TGTGCCAGCAGCTCCCGGGCAGGGCAGTCAGAGACCCAGTACTTC.

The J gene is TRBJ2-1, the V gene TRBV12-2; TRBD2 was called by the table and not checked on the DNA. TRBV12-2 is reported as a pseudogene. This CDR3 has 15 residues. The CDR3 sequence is CASRLRRGRYNEQFF. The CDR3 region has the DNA TGTGCAAGTCGCTTACGACGCGGGAGGTACAATGAGCAGTTCTTC.

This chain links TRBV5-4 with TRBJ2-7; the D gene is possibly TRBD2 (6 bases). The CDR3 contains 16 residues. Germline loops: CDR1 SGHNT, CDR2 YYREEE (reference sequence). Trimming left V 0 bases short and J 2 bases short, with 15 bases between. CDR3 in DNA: TGTGCCAGCAGCTTGGGCGGGGTACTCATCCCCTACGAGCAGTACTTC. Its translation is CASSLGGVLIPYEQYF.